What follows are 22 T cell receptor beta chains derived from one specimen sequenced in a study of cytomegalovirus exposure and HLA in healthy donors. The primer mix had 60 Vbeta and 13 Jbeta primers. Generated by immunoSEQ multiplex PCR, the TCRdb table keeps only in-frame clones and is missing some. Of about 110,000 clones in the sample, over 65% were seen once. The source material was PBMCs. The source is a woman under 30 in good health and CMV-seronegative.

This sequence joins TRBV19 and TRBJ2-3; a possible D gene is TRBD2 (6 bases). The germline V gene has CDR1 LNHDA and CDR2 SQIVND (reference sequence). V gave up 7 bases and J gave up 5 bases, with 16 bases separating them. The CDR3 runs 14 residues. This CDR3 is CASNQMRGKDTQYF. CDR3 in DNA: TGTGCCAGTAATCAGATGCGCGGGAAAGATACGCAGTATTTT.

V usage is TRBV29-1 and J usage is TRBJ1-2; TRBD1 matches at 8 bases. Germline V CDR1 and CDR2: SQVTM, ANQGSEA. There are 14 residues in the CDR3. V dropped 0 bases and J dropped 5; count of bases not matched to a gene: 5. The chain's CDR3 is CSVEERTGLYGYTF. DNA of the CDR3: TGCAGCGTTGAAGAGAGGACAGGGTTATATGGCTACACCTTC.

This chain connects TRBV5-6 to TRBJ2-7, with a weak D call TRBD2 (5 bases). Germline CDR1 is SGHDT and CDR2 is YYEEEE. The V end lost 4 bases, the J end lost 4 bases, and 15 bases lay between the germline ends. There are 14 residues in the CDR3. CDR3 sequence: CASSPGLIGYEQYV. As DNA, the CDR3 is TGTGCCAGCAGCCCTGGACTCATAGGTTACGAGCAGTACGTC.

The V gene is TRBV13, the J gene TRBJ1-2, with a tentative D call TRBD1 (5 bases). Per the germline V gene, CDR1 is PRHDT and CDR2 is FYEKMQ (reference sequence). CDR3 length: 14 residues. V was cut by 1 base and J by 3 bases, with 9 bases left in between. CDR3 sequence reads: CASSLAGVDYGYTF. As DNA, the CDR3 is TGTGCCAGCAGCTTAGCGGGGGTGGACTATGGCTACACCTTC.

The rearrangement uses TRBV5-4 and TRBJ2-5; the match to TRBD2 covers 9 bases. V was clipped by 3 bases and J by 1 base; unmatched bases: 4. Per the germline V gene, CDR1 is SGHNT and CDR2 is YYREEE (reference sequence). This CDR3 region has 15 residues. CDR3 nucleotide sequence: TGTGCCAGCAGCTCTAGACTAGCGGTCCAAGAGACCCAGTACTTC. Amino acid sequence: CASSSRLAVQETQYF.

This clone occurred a few times. The gene calls are TRBV4-2 and TRBJ1-5; weak D call: TRBD1 (6 bases). V shed 0 bases and J shed 7 bases, with 19 bases lying between them. This CDR3 spans 17 amino acids. Per germline, CDR1 LGHNA and CDR2 YNFKEQ. The DNA of the CDR3 is TGTGCCAGCAGCCAAGAAGGGAACCTGAGGGGGGGGCAGCCCCAGCATTTT. Protein: CASSQEGNLRGGQPQHF.

The chain has TRBV5-1 and TRBJ2-1; D remains ambiguous. V gave up 0 bases and J gave up 4 bases, with 5 bases separating them. The CDR3 extends over 13 amino acids. Germline V lookup: CDR1 SGHRS, CDR2 YFSETQ. The CDR3 region is CASSLALYNEQFF. DNA for the CDR3: TGCGCCAGCAGCTTGGCCTTATACAATGAGCAGTTCTTC. The whole variable domain, filled in from reference TRBV5-1 and TRBJ2-1, reads KAGVTQTPRYLIKTRGQQVTLSCSPISGHRSVSWYQQTPGQGLQFLFEYFSETQRNKGNFPGRFSGRQFSNSRSEMNVSTLELGDSALYLCASSLALYNEQFFGPGTRLTVL.

CDR3 nucleotide sequence: TGTGCCAGCCTCCGAGGGGGGGACAGGGGTCTCTATGGCTACACCTTC. Protein: CASLRGGDRGLYGYTF. The chain has TRBV19 and TRBJ1-2, with 10 bases that match TRBD1. The CDR3 runs 16 residues. Trimming removed 9 bases from V and 4 bases from J; junction bases left unmatched: 14. Germline-derived CDR1 and CDR2 are LNHDA and SQIVND (reference sequence).

This clone was seen a few times. The J gene is TRBJ1-1, the V gene TRBV29-1; the D gene is possibly TRBD1 (5 bases). This CDR3 is 14 amino acids long. The V gene's germline CDR1 is SQVTM and CDR2 ANQGSEA. V lost 0 bases to trimming and J lost 4 bases, with 12 bases between them. This CDR3 is CSVEESGGSTEAFF. CDR3 nucleotide sequence: TGCAGCGTTGAAGAAAGTGGGGGGAGCACTGAAGCTTTCTTT.

In this sample, this clone turned up a few times. The chain uses TRBV29-1 and TRBJ1-1, with 7 bases identical to TRBD1. V was pared by 5 bases and J by 0 bases, with 6 bases of the junction left unmatched. This CDR3 has 14 amino acids. Looked up from germline, CDR1 is SQVTM and CDR2 is ANQGSEA. The CDR3 DNA follows: TGCAGCGTTAATGAGGACAGGCTGAACACTGAAGCTTTCTTT. Amino acids: CSVNEDRLNTEAFF.

In the case of this clone: A read error may account for a junction end that differs from germline. The J gene is TRBJ2-1, the V gene TRBV7-7; 9 bases agree with TRBD2. Germline assignment: CDR1 SSHAT and CDR2 FNYEAQ (reference sequence). This CDR3 has 14 residues. The CDR3 protein is CASSLAGAANEQFF. The CDR3 DNA reads TGTGCTAGCAGCTTAGCGGGAGCGGCGAATGAGCAGTTCTTC.

The rearrangement joins TRBV19 to TRBJ1-1; the D is unclear. Trimming pared 8 bases from V and 3 bases from J, leaving 13 bases between. The CDR3 sequence is 13 residues long. Germline V gives CDR1 LNHDA, CDR2 SQIVND (reference sequence). The CDR3 bases are TGTGCCAGTGCCTGGAGTCGGGACACTGAAGCTTTCTTT. Its protein product is CASAWSRDTEAFF.

This chain uses TRBV10-1 with TRBJ2-2; TRBD1 might be the D (6 bases). Germline lookup yields CDR1 WNHNN and CDR2 SYGVQD (reference sequence). CDR3 length: 14 residues. Deletions cut 5 bases from V and 2 bases from J, with 9 bases between. Written as DNA, the CDR3 is TGCGCCAGCAGTACGGGACATAACACCGGGGAGCTGTTTTTT. Protein sequence: CASSTGHNTGELFF.

The V and J genes are TRBV29-1 and TRBJ2-1; 9 bases line up with TRBD1. J gave up 5 bases and V 6 bases, and 8 bases lay outside the gene matches. The CDR3 is made up of 14 amino acids. Germline V lookup: CDR1 SQVTM, CDR2 ANQGSEA. In DNA, the CDR3 is TGCAGCGTAGCATCCGGGACAGGGAACAATGAGCAGTTCTTC. This codes for CSVASGTGNNEQFF.

The table lists this clone with a few counts. V usage is TRBV4-1 and J usage is TRBJ2-3; 10 bases map to TRBD2. The J segment lost 0 bases and the V segment lost 5 bases, leaving 8 bases of the junction unmatched. The CDR3 covers 17 residues. Germline loops: CDR1 MGHRA, CDR2 YSYEKL. CDR3 in DNA: TGCGCCAGCAGCTATCGGACTAGCGGTTCCAGCACAGATACGCAGTATTTT. It codes for CASSYRTSGSSTDTQYF.

This chain uses TRBV27 with TRBJ1-3, with 12 nucleotides matching TRBD1. Germline CDR1 and CDR2: MNHEY and SMNVEV (reference sequence). The V gene end was trimmed by 6 bases and the J gene end by 7 bases; junction bases not matched to a gene: 16. This CDR3 contains 18 residues. The CDR3 loop is CASRTLSGTGGAWNTIYF. As DNA, the CDR3 is TGTGCCAGCAGAACATTAAGCGGGACAGGGGGCGCTTGGAACACCATATATTTT.

This clone was observed once. This rearrangement joins TRBV29-1 to TRBJ2-3; TRBD2 matches 9 bases. This CDR3 region has 12 residues. Losses at the gene ends were 8 bases for V and 4 bases for J; bases not matched to a gene: 4. The V gene's germline CDR1 is SQVTM and CDR2 ANQGSEA. The CDR3 is CSYSGGADTQYF. DNA of the CDR3: TGCAGCTATAGCGGGGGCGCAGATACGCAGTATTTT.

The chain couples TRBV27 to TRBJ2-6, with 7 bases lining up with TRBD1. After removal of 6 bases from V and 0 bases from J, the junction contained 11 bases not matched to a gene. CDR1 and CDR2 from the germline V gene are MNHEY and SMNVEV (reference sequence). The length of the CDR3 is 18 residues. CDR3 DNA sequence: TGTGCCAGCAGCTATACAGGGGCCGACCTCTCTGGGGCCAACGTCCTGACTTTC. Its protein is CASSYTGADLSGANVLTF.

This clone was recorded a few times. V gene TRBV2 combines with J gene TRBJ1-5; 8 bases match TRBD1. Looked up from germline, CDR1 is SNHLY and CDR2 is FYNNEI. The length of the CDR3 is 15 residues. The J segment lost 4 bases and the V segment lost 5 bases, leaving 7 bases of the junction unmatched. The DNA of the CDR3 is TGTGCCAGCAGTCCGACAGGGGCTGAAAATCAGCCCCAGCATTTT. Encoded protein: CASSPTGAENQPQHF.

Written as DNA, the CDR3 is TGTGCCAGCAGCTATAGCGGAGCCGACACCGGGGAGCTGTTTTTT. Amino acid sequence: CASSYSGADTGELFF. The rearrangement links TRBV11-3 to TRBJ2-2, with TRBD2 as a possible D gene (6 bases). Trimming removed 4 bases from V and 3 bases from J, with 12 bases in between. Germline V gene sequence: CDR1 SGHNT, CDR2 YENEEA. The CDR3 spans 15 residues. The complete variable domain, with remaining parts taken from reference TRBV11-3 and TRBJ2-2, reads EAGVVQSPRYKIIEKKQPVAFWCNPISGHNTLYWYLQNLGQGPELLIRYENEEAVDDSQLPKDRFSAERLKGVDSTLKIQPAELGDSAVYLCASSYSGADTGELFFGEGSRLTVL.

The chain has TRBV6-4 and TRBJ2-1, with 11 bases aligning to TRBD1. The V and J ends lost 0 bases and 6 bases, in that order; junction bases with no gene match: 1. Germline lookup yields CDR1 MRHNA and CDR2 SNTAGT. The CDR3 consists of 15 residues. CDR3 sequence (DNA): TGTGCCAGCAGTGACTCCGGGACAGGGGGCAATGAGCAGTTCTTC. It specifies CASSDSGTGGNEQFF.

The chain carries TRBV6-5 and TRBJ1-2; D unclear. The CDR3 is made up of 15 amino acids. Germline V lookup: CDR1 MNHEY, CDR2 SVGAGI. Trimming shortened V by 6 bases and J by 0 bases, and 14 bases separated the two germline ends. This chain's CDR3 is CASRRAGLANYGYTF. The CDR3 DNA follows: TGTGCCAGCAGGAGAGCAGGACTTGCTAACTATGGCTACACCTTC.